This passage covers 10 T cell receptor beta chains from one sample sequenced in a study of cytomegalovirus exposure and HLA in healthy donors. 60 Vbeta and 13 Jbeta primers were used in PCR. Using immunoSEQ multiplex PCR, the repertoire was profiled, and TCRdb retains in-frame clones only, with some absent. The profile covers tens of thousands of clones, with less than 75% appearing a single time and about 7.6% taken by the ten largest. Source material: PBMCs. These receptors all come from a man in his forties in good health and CMV-seropositive.

This clone has just a few counts. The J gene is TRBJ1-2, the V gene TRBV14; no definite D call. Germline V gene sequence: CDR1 SGHDN, CDR2 FVKESK. This CDR3 spans 12 amino acids. V was cut by 3 bases and J by 2 bases, with 4 bases left in between. DNA for the CDR3: TGTGCCAGCAGCCACCTAAACTATGGCTACACCTTC. Translation gives CASSHLNYGYTF.

In the case of this clone: Other nucleotide sequences in the sample specify the same CDR3. The chain employs TRBV5-1 and TRBJ1-1; the D is unclear. The length of the CDR3 is 14 residues. Per the germline V gene, CDR1 is SGHRS and CDR2 is YFSETQ. Trimming took 0 bases from V and 7 from J, leaving 13 bases between them. The CDR3 reads CASSLGTSGLEAFF. The CDR3 nucleotides are TGCGCCAGCAGCTTGGGAACTAGTGGTCTTGAAGCTTTCTTT. The full variable domain, completed using reference TRBV5-1 and TRBJ1-1, is KAGVTQTPRYLIKTRGQQVTLSCSPISGHRSVSWYQQTPGQGLQFLFEYFSETQRNKGNFPGRFSGRQFSNSRSEMNVSTLELGDSALYLCASSLGTSGLEAFFGQGTRLTVV.

This clone was recorded a few times. The CDR3: CASHTGSENTEAFF. Written as DNA, the CDR3 is TGTGCCAGCCACACAGGGTCGGAGAACACTGAAGCTTTCTTT. The chain combines TRBV6-1 with TRBJ1-1; tentatively, D is TRBD1 (6 bases). Per the germline V gene, CDR1 is MNHNS and CDR2 is SASEGT. The CDR3 totals 14 residues. Trimming left V 8 bases short and J 1 base short, with 14 bases between.

This rearrangement joins TRBV28 to TRBJ1-2; tentative D call: TRBD1 (6 bases). Per the germline V gene, CDR1 is MDHEN and CDR2 is SYDVKM. This CDR3 comprises 13 residues. V shed 7 bases and J shed 4 bases, with 13 bases lying between them. CDR3 sequence reads: CASNPGHTYGYTF. The CDR3 nucleotides are TGTGCCAGCAACCCGGGACACACCTATGGCTACACCTTC.

The count of this clone is one. V gene TRBV6-5 combines with J gene TRBJ2-2; D perhaps matches TRBD1 (6 bases). From germline, CDR1 is MNHEY and CDR2 SVGAGI. The ends were cut back, 6 bases at V and 3 bases at J, with 14 bases in the middle. The CDR3 is 15 residues long. The DNA for the CDR3 is TGTGCCAGCAGGAGTCAGGGGTTGGACACCGGGGAGCTGTTTTTT. Its translation: CASRSQGLDTGELFF.

The chain combines TRBV7-2 with TRBJ1-5; maybe TRBD1 (6 bases). V lost 8 bases, J lost 3 bases, and 8 bases lay in between. Germline V lookup: CDR1 SGHTA, CDR2 FQGNSA. The CDR3 is 12 residues long. The CDR3 loop reads CASGTTNQPQHF. Written as DNA, the CDR3 is TGTGCCAGCGGGACAACCAATCAGCCCCAGCATTTT.

The V gene is TRBV5-4, the J gene TRBJ2-5; D gene ambiguous. Trimming stripped 0 bases from V and 2 bases from J, with 8 bases between. CDR1 SGHNT and CDR2 YYREEE come from the germline V gene (reference sequence). CDR3 size: 14 residues. CDR3 DNA: TGTGCCAGCAGCTTGGTAGCCAGTCAAGAGACCCAGTACTTC. It codes for CASSLVASQETQYF.

The chain combines TRBV4-2 with TRBJ2-7, with 12 bases aligning to TRBD1. V lost 2 bases and J lost 0; bases outside the gene matches: 8. Germline V gives CDR1 LGHNA, CDR2 YNFKEQ. This CDR3 is 18 amino acids long. CDR3 bases: TGTGCCAGCAGCCAATGGGGACAGGGGGCGAGAAACTCCTACGAGCAGTACTTC. Its translation: CASSQWGQGARNSYEQYF.

The chain uses TRBV11-1 and TRBJ2-7; 9 nucleotides agree with TRBD1. Unmatched junction bases numbered 10, after V lost 5 bases and J lost 5 bases. Germline V CDR1 and CDR2: SGHAT, FQDESV (reference sequence). The CDR3 has 15 amino acids. The CDR3 loop reads CASSPRTGDRNEQYF. CDR3 DNA: TGTGCCAGCAGCCCCAGGACAGGGGATAGGAACGAGCAGTACTTC.

The V gene is TRBV2, the J gene TRBJ2-7; D perhaps matches TRBD1 (6 bases). The V gene's germline CDR1 is SNHLY and CDR2 FYNNEI. V was shortened by 8 bases and J by 1 base, with 9 bases between the two germline ends. The CDR3 is 12 amino acids. The CDR3 DNA sequence: TGTGCCAGCTCAACAGGGTCCTACGAGCAGTACTTC. As protein: CASSTGSYEQYF.